A single sample is the source of the 31 T cell receptor beta chains below, sequenced in a study of tumor-infiltrating lymphocytes in primary liver carcinoma. A constant-region primer served to make TCR beta cDNA from roughly 540 ng total RNA. Slightly modified ARM-PCR, run as three nested multiplex PCR rounds, produced the TCR beta libraries. With TRBV1-TRBV30 forward primers and a C-beta reverse primer, the first two PCR rounds were run for roughly 10 cycles each. TCRdb called the multiplex PCR reads again in MiXCR, with one record for every CDR3 protein. The sample lists roughly 80,000 distinct CDR3 sequences, 72% occurring once. Unsorted bulk tissue of roughly 18-32 mg yielded co-extracted RNA and DNA. The sample consisted of liver tumor tissue from sampling region 1. Sample subset: tumor region T1, superior pole. These receptors were obtained from a man aged 35 to 55 with primary liver carcinoma and hepatitis B virus infection.

On this clonotype: This may arise from a read error, as a much more abundant clone is one base away. This chain links TRBV28 with TRBJ1-3; unclear D gene. Germline values: CDR1 MDHEN, CDR2 SYDVKM. This CDR3 region has 12 residues. Here the CDR3 reads CATHGSGNAIYF. For the CDR3, the DNA is TGTGCCACCCACGGGTCTGGAAACGCCATATATTTT.

The gene calls are TRBV19 and TRBJ2-1; unclear D gene. Per the germline V gene, CDR1 is LNHDA and CDR2 is SQIVND (reference sequence). Trimming cost V 7 bases and J 5 bases, with 15 bases left between them. This CDR3 region has 14 residues. CDR3 DNA sequence: TGTGCCAGTATTATGGCTGGAAGTCACAATGAGCAGTTCTTC. Residues: CASIMAGSHNEQFF.

V gene TRBV11-2 combines with J gene TRBJ2-7; TRBD1 might be the D (6 bases). Between the trimmed V and J ends, which lost 11 bases and 0 bases, there was a span of 17 bases. The CDR3 runs 14 residues. Looked up from germline, CDR1 is SGHAT and CDR2 is FQNNGV. CDR3 coding DNA: TGTGCCTTTAAACCGGGACATAGCTCCTACGAGCAGTACTTC. Residues: CAFKPGHSSYEQYF.

To note about this clonotype: The CDR3 end shows no conserved phenylalanine or tryptophan, and so a read error is likely. V and J are TRBV5-6 and TRBJ2-5, with 13 bases fitting TRBD2. The CDR3 consists of 17 residues. The germline V gene has CDR1 SGHDT and CDR2 YYEEEE. The ends lost 0 bases at V and 4 bases at J; junction bases unmatched: 6. The CDR3 region is CASSLVTTSGGGETQYL. The CDR3 region has the DNA TGTGCCAGCAGCTTGGTCACCACTAGCGGGGGGGGAGAGACCCAGTACTTA.

Note on this clonotype: This sequence may be a read error, since a much larger clone differs from it by one base. This chain uses TRBV5-1 with TRBJ2-7; 8 nucleotides match TRBD2. The J call may be wrong; the DNA end is better matched by TRBJ2-1. The germline gives CDR1 SGHRS, CDR2 YFSETQ. This CDR3 has 16 residues. The CDR3 nucleotides are TGCGCCAGCAGCTTGGTGGGCACTAGCGGCACCTACGAGCAGTTCTTC. Translation gives CASSLVGTSGTYEQFF.

There are a few counts of this clonotype. A much more abundant neighbour one base away suggests this may be a read error. The chain carries TRBV30 and TRBJ1-1; TRBD1 is a possible D gene (5 bases). Germline V gene lookup returns CDR1 GTSNPN and CDR2 SVGIG (reference sequence). The CDR3 is made up of 12 amino acids. CDR3 nucleotide sequence: TGTGTCTGGAGCCTCCTCGACAGTGAAGCTTTCTTT. Translating gives CVWSLLDSEAFF.

Concerning this clonotype: The CDR3 carries no conserved terminal phenylalanine or tryptophan, so it likely arises from a read error. It is unclear where the CDR3 begins or ends on the DNA, so no DNA is shown, and the CDR3 is as TCRdb lists it. This chain joins TRBV10-3 and TRBJ2-5; the listed D gene, TRBD1, was not tested against the DNA. CDR1 ENHRY and CDR2 SYGVKD come from the germline V gene. Inclusive of both ends, the CDR3 amounts to 14 amino acids. The CDR3 spells CAISEQGLQETQYL.

This clonotype was detected a few times. A read error may explain this, as a much larger clone is one base away. The chain combines TRBV6-6 with TRBJ2-1, with a possible D match to TRBD1 (6 bases). CDR3 length equals 13 residues. V shed 11 bases and J shed 7 bases, with 18 bases lying between them. Germline V gives CDR1 MNHNY, CDR2 SVGAGI (reference sequence). The CDR3 spells CAGTQSRGNEQFF. The CDR3 DNA reads TGTGCCGGCACCCAAAGCAGGGGAAATGAGCAGTTCTTC.

As for this clonotype: One end of the junction varies from germline; a read error may be responsible. The V gene is TRBV5-4, the J gene TRBJ2-5; TRBD2 matches at 12 bases. The CDR3 is 16 residues long. Germline V lookup: CDR1 SGHNT, CDR2 YYREEE (reference sequence). The CDR3 DNA reads TGTGTCAGCAGCTCCACGACTAGCGGGAGTGGAGAGACCCAGTACTTC. It translates to CVSSSTTSGSGETQYF.

This chain joins TRBV6-5 and TRBJ2-7; D could derive from TRBD1 or TRBD2 (5 bases each). CDR1 MNHEY and CDR2 SVGAGI come from the germline V gene. Trimming stripped 4 bases from V and 2 bases from J, with 15 bases between. This CDR3 contains 15 residues. The CDR3 nucleotides are TGTGCCAGCAGTTCCTCTAGCAGGGAACCCTACGAGCAGTACTTC. This gives the protein CASSSSSREPYEQYF.

This chain joins TRBV28 and TRBJ2-2, with D possibly TRBD2 on 6 matching bases. The CDR3 is 14 amino acids. The V end lost 3 bases, the J end lost 4 bases, and 9 bases lay between the germline ends. The germline V gene encodes CDR1 MDHEN and CDR2 SYDVKM. DNA for the CDR3: TGTGCCAGCAGTTTGGAGGGCACCACCGGGGAGCTGTTTTTT. Protein product: CASSLEGTTGELFF.

With regard to this clonotype: One junction end disagrees with the germline gene, perhaps due to a read error. This chain connects TRBV6-5 to TRBJ2-1, with 8 bases aligning to TRBD2. Germline V CDR1 and CDR2: MNHEY, SVGAGI. The CDR3 covers 17 residues. In nucleotides, the CDR3 is TGTGGCAGCAGTTACCTAGCGGGCCATCGATTATACAATGAGCAGTTCTTC. It encodes CGSSYLAGHRLYNEQFF.

On this clonotype itself: A junction boundary mismatches the germline segment, possibly from a read error. The chain is built from TRBV11-2 and TRBJ2-6, with D perhaps matching TRBD2 (6 bases). Germline-derived CDR1 and CDR2 are SGHAT and FQNNGV. The length of the CDR3 is 16 residues. The CDR3 loop is CASSLSRGRGANALTF. The CDR3 DNA follows: TGTGCTAGCAGCTTATCGCGGGGAAGAGGGGCCAATGCCCTGACCTTC.

The chain has TRBV10-1 and TRBJ2-7; D may be TRBD1 or TRBD2 (5 bases each). The CDR3 covers 13 residues. The germline V gene has CDR1 WNHNN and CDR2 SYGVQD (reference sequence). V lost 10 bases and J lost 6, with 19 bases in between. This chain's CDR3 is CATTSHGTAEQYF. The CDR3 DNA follows: TGCGCCACCACTTCCCATGGGACGGCCGAGCAGTACTTC.

As to this clonotype: The missing conserved phenylalanine or tryptophan at the end of this CDR3 makes a read error likely. The DNA is omitted, as the CDR3 cannot be located on it reliably, and the CDR3 follows TCRdb's listing. The chain uses TRBV11-2 and TRBJ2-7; TRBD1 is taken as the D call from the table, unchecked against the DNA. Germline values: CDR1 SGHAT, CDR2 FQNNGV. The CDR3 length equals 13 residues, ends included. This CDR3 is CASSLERRAEQHC.

The chain carries TRBV19 and TRBJ2-5, with D possibly TRBD1 on 5 matching bases. CDR3 length equals 14 residues. Germline V gene lookup returns CDR1 LNHDA and CDR2 SQIVND (reference sequence). V was pared by 3 bases and J by 4 bases, with 12 bases between. CDR3 coding DNA: TGTGCCAGTAGTATCATGGGGCACTCAGAGACCCAGTACTTC. It codes for CASSIMGHSETQYF. The whole variable domain, filled in from reference TRBV19 and TRBJ2-5, reads DGGITQSPKYLFRKEGQNVTLSCEQNLNHDAMYWYRQDPGQGLRLIYYSQIVNDFQKGDIAEGYSVSREKKESFPLTVTSAQKNPTAFYLCASSIMGHSETQYFGPGTRLLVL.

The V call is TRBV5-4, the J call TRBJ2-3; the D gene is possibly TRBD1 (6 bases). The CDR3 runs to 14 residues. V shed 4 bases and J shed 5 bases, with 14 bases lying between them. In germline, CDR1 is SGHNT, CDR2 YYREEE (reference sequence). DNA for the CDR3: TGTGCCAGCAGCCTACAGGGCGCTGTAGATACGCAGTATTTT. Protein sequence: CASSLQGAVDTQYF.

The V and J genes are TRBV29-1 and TRBJ2-5; D gene ambiguous. This CDR3 spans 14 amino acids. Germline V gives CDR1 SQVTM, CDR2 ANQGSEA. V lost 6 bases, J lost 9 bases, and 23 bases lay in between. CDR3 in amino acids: CSVRPHSLNSPQYF. The DNA for the CDR3 is TGCAGCGTCCGGCCTCATTCCCTAAATTCGCCCCAGTACTTC.

The chain uses TRBV2 and TRBJ2-7, with TRBD2 as a possible D gene (6 bases). The CDR3 length is 14 residues. Germline CDR1 reads SNHLY; CDR2 reads FYNNEI. The germline V and J ends were trimmed by 7 bases and 7 bases, with 20 bases remaining between them. The CDR3 reads CASKMGGAVGEQYF. In nucleotides, the CDR3 is TGTGCCAGCAAGATGGGGGGAGCGGTGGGTGAGCAGTACTTC.

This clonotype showed up many times. J is TRBJ2-3 and V is TRBV4-2; 12 bases align to TRBD2. The J segment lost 4 bases and the V segment lost 1 base, leaving 9 bases of the junction unmatched. CDR1 LGHNA and CDR2 YNFKEQ come from the germline V gene. CDR3 length equals 18 residues. The CDR3 DNA is TGTGCCAGCAGCCAAGGAAGCTTTCTAGCGGGAGGGTCAGATACGCAGTATTTT. This gives the protein CASSQGSFLAGGSDTQYF.

The chain recombines TRBV29-1 with TRBJ2-6, with unresolved D. The CDR3 is made up of 15 amino acids. Germline V CDR1 and CDR2: SQVTM, ANQGSEA. V was cut by 5 bases and J by 0 bases, with 11 bases left in between. This chain's CDR3 is CSVILMNSGANVLTF. As DNA, the CDR3 is TGCAGCGTTATATTGATGAACTCTGGGGCCAACGTCCTGACTTTC.

This clonotype was seen just once. Its ends do not fully match the called genes, so a read error is possible. CDR3 sequence reads: CAISFSRLGVHTGELVF. For the CDR3, the DNA is TGTGCCATCAGCTTTTCTAGACTAGGGGTTCACACCGGGGAGCTGGTTTTT. This sequence joins TRBV10-3 and TRBJ2-2; tentative D call: TRBD2 (6 bases). This CDR3 is 17 amino acids long. CDR1 and CDR2 (germline): ENHRY, SYGVKD.

The chain is built from TRBV2 and TRBJ1-1; D remains unclear. This CDR3 spans 12 amino acids. CDR1 is SNHLY, CDR2 FYNNEI, per germline. Deletions cut 4 bases from V and 2 bases from J, with 5 bases between. CDR3 residues: CASSAGNTEAFF. Here the CDR3 DNA reads TGTGCCAGCAGTGCGGGTAACACTGAAGCTTTCTTT. The complete variable domain, with remaining parts taken from reference TRBV2 and TRBJ1-1, reads EPEVTQTPSHQVTQMGQEVILRCVPISNHLYFYWYRQILGQKVEFLVSFYNNEISEKSEIFDDQFSVERPDGSNFTLKIRSTKLEDSAMYFCASSAGNTEAFFGQGTRLTVV.

This sequence joins TRBV28 and TRBJ1-1; a possible D gene is TRBD1 (6 bases). This CDR3 has 16 amino acids. Germline CDR1 is MDHEN and CDR2 is SYDVKM. The V and J ends lost 11 bases and 5 bases respectively, with 27 bases between them. CDR3 sequence reads: CAGTLAFLGAGTEAFF. The CDR3 DNA sequence: TGTGCCGGCACCCTTGCCTTTCTGGGGGCAGGGACTGAAGCTTTCTTT. Full variable domain (rest looked up from reference TRBV28 and TRBJ1-1): DVKVTQSSRYLVKRTGEKVFLECVQDMDHENMFWYRQDPGLGLRLIYFSYDVKMKEKGDIPEGYSVSREKKERFSLILESASTNQTSMYLCAGTLAFLGAGTEAFFGQGTRLTVV.

In the case of this clonotype: At one of its ends the junction is not consistent with the germline gene, which may arise from a read error. The CDR3 reads CASSPQGLAVYEQYF. CDR3 DNA sequence: TGCGCCAGCAGCCCGCAGGGACTAGCGGTCTACGAGCAATACTTC. The genes are TRBV4-1 and TRBJ2-7, with TRBD2 matching over 11 bases. Germline values: CDR1 MGHRA, CDR2 YSYEKL. The CDR3 is 15 residues long.

Comment on this clonotype: One end of the junction is discordant with germline, which a read error may explain. This sequence joins TRBV6-5 and TRBJ2-3, with unresolved D. Germline CDR1 and CDR2: MNHEY and SVGAGI. The CDR3 is made up of 8 amino acids. In nucleotides, the CDR3 is TGTGACAGCATCACGCAGTATTTT. This translates into CDSITQYF.

About this clonotype: One base away lies a much larger clone, so this may be a sequencing read error. The chain uses TRBV5-1 and TRBJ1-4; D not certain. The germline CDR1 and CDR2 sequences are SGHRS and YFSETQ. The CDR3 extends over 15 amino acids. DNA of the CDR3: TGCGCCGGCAGTCCCGATGGGGTAACTAATGAAAAACTGTTTTTT. It codes for CAGSPDGVTNEKLFF.

A word on this clonotype: One junction end disagrees with the germline gene, perhaps due to a read error. This chain uses TRBV29-1 with TRBJ2-3; 8 positions agree with TRBD2. This CDR3 is 15 amino acids long. CDR1 SQVTM and CDR2 ANQGSEA come from the germline V gene. CDR3 coding DNA: TGCAGCGTTGAACTATCGGGAGGGTGGACAGATACGCAGTATTTC. It translates to CSVELSGGWTDTQYF.

In the case of this clonotype: One end of the junction does not line up with germline, which may come from a read error. The chain is built from TRBV29-1 and TRBJ1-1; D gene uncertain. Germline V lookup: CDR1 SQVTM, CDR2 ANQGSEA. The CDR3 has 13 residues. The CDR3 sequence is CSVLGAVSTEAFF. As DNA, the CDR3 is TGCAGCGTCCTAGGCGCGGTCTCCACTGAAGCTTTCTTC.

The rearrangement uses TRBV5-4 and TRBJ2-1; TRBD2 matches 9 bases. The J segment lost 5 bases and the V segment lost 7 bases, leaving 13 bases of the junction unmatched. The CDR3 is 16 amino acids. Germline values: CDR1 SGHNT, CDR2 YYREEE (reference sequence). The CDR3 spells CASDLVGLAGDNEQFF. The CDR3 bases are TGTGCCAGCGACTTGGTAGGGTTAGCGGGAGACAATGAGCAGTTCTTC. Full variable domain (rest looked up from reference TRBV5-4 and TRBJ2-1): ETGVTQSPTHLIKTRGQQVTLRCSSQSGHNTVSWYQQALGQGPQFIFQYYREEENGRGNFPPRFSGLQFPNYSSELNVNALELDDSALYLCASDLVGLAGDNEQFFGPGTRLTVL.

About this clonotype: The CDR3 end shows no conserved phenylalanine or tryptophan, and so a read error is likely. The V and J genes are TRBV5-5 and TRBJ2-7; the match to TRBD2 covers 10 bases. The CDR3 is 15 residues long. V lost 0 bases and J lost 3; bases outside the gene matches: 3. Germline loops: CDR1 SGHKS, CDR2 YYEKEE (reference sequence). CDR3 sequence: CASSLALAGYYEQYL. In DNA form, the CDR3 reads TGTGCCAGCAGCTTGGCACTAGCGGGATACTACGAGCAGTACTTA.